Below are 30 T cell receptor beta chains sequenced from a single sample in a study of shared clonotypes between healthy human individuals. Libraries were prepared by immunoSEQ multiplex PCR; TCRdb keeps only in-frame clonotypes and omits some of them. The table includes fewer than 700,000 clones, about 95% detected once. As defined, naive CD8 cells were CD45RO-negative and positively selected for CCR7, with terminally differentiated effector memory CD45RA+ cells excluded. Sequenced sample: naive CD8+ T cells sorted from blood. Receptor source: a woman aged 25 to 39 in good health.

Details on this clone: Different DNA sequences within this sample yield the same CDR3. The gene calls are TRBV28 and TRBJ2-7; 9 bases line up with TRBD1. V dropped 3 bases and J dropped 7; count of bases not matched to a gene: 1. The CDR3 is made up of 12 amino acids. CDR1 is MDHEN and CDR2 is SYDVKM in the germline V gene. CDR3 nucleotides: TGTGCCAGCAGTTTGACAGGGGGTGAGCAGTACTTC. This translates into CASSLTGGEQYF. Full variable domain (remainder filled in from reference TRBV28 and TRBJ2-7): DVKVTQSSRYLVKRTGEKVFLECVQDMDHENMFWYRQDPGLGLRLIYFSYDVKMKEKGDIPEGYSVSREKKERFSLILESASTNQTSMYLCASSLTGGEQYFGPGTRLTVT.

This clone was found once. This rearrangement joins TRBV28 to TRBJ2-1; D gene ambiguous. The ends were cut back, 3 bases at V and 9 bases at J, with 21 bases in the middle. Germline assignment: CDR1 MDHEN and CDR2 SYDVKM. The CDR3 runs to 16 residues. CDR3 sequence reads: CASSFGWAVQFREQFF. The CDR3 nucleotides read TGTGCCAGCAGTTTCGGGTGGGCCGTACAATTCCGTGAGCAGTTCTTC.

CDR3: CATHPRQGSPRTGELFF. CDR3 coding DNA: TGTGCCACTCACCCGAGACAGGGGTCTCCGCGCACCGGGGAGCTGTTTTTT. The gene calls are TRBV18 and TRBJ2-2; 8 bases agree with TRBD1. V gave up 10 bases and J gave up 4 bases; unmatched junction bases: 17. Per the germline V gene, CDR1 is KGHSH and CDR2 is LQKENI. The CDR3 spans 17 residues.

The rearrangement uses TRBV28 and TRBJ1-5; no clear D. The V end was cut by 9 bases, the J end by 0 bases, with 12 bases between. CDR3 length equals 14 residues. The germline CDR1 and CDR2 sequences are MDHEN and SYDVKM. The CDR3 DNA reads as TGTGCCAGTACAACCCGTACTAGCAATCAGCCCCAGCATTTT. It yields the protein CASTTRTSNQPQHF. Combining the CDR3 with reference TRBV28 and TRBJ1-5 gives the whole variable domain DVKVTQSSRYLVKRTGEKVFLECVQDMDHENMFWYRQDPGLGLRLIYFSYDVKMKEKGDIPEGYSVSREKKERFSLILESASTNQTSMYLCASTTRTSNQPQHFGDGTRLSIL.

The V gene is TRBV10-1, the J gene TRBJ2-7, with TRBD1 matching 7 bases. Germline trimming cut 0 bases from V and 6 bases from J; bases unmatched to any gene: 8. The CDR3 consists of 15 residues. The V gene's germline CDR1 is WNHNN and CDR2 SYGVQD (reference sequence). The CDR3 nucleotides are TGCGCCAGCAGTGAGTCCGACAGGGAACGAAGCGAGCAGTACTTC. As protein: CASSESDRERSEQYF.

The chain's CDR3 is CASSPPGSYEQYF. The CDR3 coding sequence is TGTGCCAGCAGTCCGCCGGGCTCCTACGAGCAGTACTTC. The chain combines TRBV27 with TRBJ2-7; no definite D call. This CDR3 contains 13 residues. CDR1 is MNHEY, CDR2 SMNVEV, per germline (reference sequence). V lost 5 bases and J lost 0, with 8 bases in between.

The rearrangement links TRBV2 to TRBJ1-6, with D possibly TRBD1 on 5 matching bases. Per germline, CDR1 SNHLY and CDR2 FYNNEI. CDR3 size: 10 residues. The ends were cut back, 8 bases at V and 12 bases at J, with 8 bases in the middle. This CDR3 reads CASGGEPLHF. CDR3 DNA: TGTGCCAGCGGGGGTGAACCCCTCCACTTT.

V is TRBV6-1 and J is TRBJ2-4; D gene ambiguous. Trimming removed 4 bases from V and 3 bases from J, with 13 bases in between. This CDR3 contains 15 residues. Germline V gene lookup returns CDR1 MNHNS and CDR2 SASEGT. The CDR3 loop is CASSAERLGKNIQYF. DNA of the CDR3: TGTGCCAGCAGTGCGGAGAGGTTGGGCAAAAACATTCAGTACTTC.

The gene calls are TRBV6-1 and TRBJ2-7, with 10 bases fitting TRBD1. V shed 2 bases, J shed 0 bases, and the junction held 4 bases outside the gene matches. This CDR3 contains 16 residues. CDR1 and CDR2 from the germline V gene are MNHNS and SASEGT. This chain's CDR3 is CASSERDRGTSYEQYF. The CDR3 coding sequence is TGTGCCAGCAGTGAAAGGGACAGGGGCACCTCCTACGAGCAGTACTTC.

This sequence joins TRBV2 and TRBJ2-2; D gene ambiguous. The germline V gene has CDR1 SNHLY and CDR2 FYNNEI. V gave up 2 bases and J gave up 7 bases, with 8 bases separating them. The CDR3 is made up of 13 amino acids. This CDR3 is CASSELLSGELFF. The CDR3 DNA follows: TGTGCCAGCAGTGAATTACTCAGCGGGGAGCTGTTTTTT. The full variable domain, completed using reference TRBV2 and TRBJ2-2, is EPEVTQTPSHQVTQMGQEVILRCVPISNHLYFYWYRQILGQKVEFLVSFYNNEISEKSEIFDDQFSVERPDGSNFTLKIRSTKLEDSAMYFCASSELLSGELFFGEGSRLTVL.

This chain uses TRBV28 with TRBJ2-5; a possible D gene is TRBD2 (6 bases). Trimming removed 2 bases at V and 4 bases at J, with 23 bases between. The CDR3 has 18 residues. CDR1 MDHEN and CDR2 SYDVKM come from the germline V gene. The CDR3 reads CASSLVSVGGGWRETQYF. CDR3 nucleotide sequence: TGTGCCAGCAGTTTAGTGTCCGTGGGAGGAGGTTGGAGAGAGACCCAGTACTTC.

J is TRBJ2-1 and V is TRBV7-6; 7 bases are shared with TRBD2. The V segment lost 3 bases and the J segment 2 bases; nucleotides outside the gene matches: 7. Germline loops: CDR1 SGHVS, CDR2 FNYEAQ. The CDR3 extends over 16 amino acids. The DNA for the CDR3 is TGTGCCAGCAGCTTCCGACTAGCTACTACCTACAATGAGCAGTTCTTC. It is translated as CASSFRLATTYNEQFF. Full variable domain (rest looked up from reference TRBV7-6 and TRBJ2-1): GAGVSQSPRYKVTKRGQDVALRCDPISGHVSLYWYRQALGQGPEFLTYFNYEAQQDKSGLPNDRFSAERPEGSISTLTIQRTEQRDSAMYRCASSFRLATTYNEQFFGPGTRLTVL.

The V gene is TRBV6-6, the J gene TRBJ2-7; 7 nucleotides match TRBD2. Trimming took 0 bases from V and 2 from J; bases not matched to a gene: 7. Germline assignment: CDR1 MNHNY and CDR2 SVGAGI (reference sequence). This CDR3 has 16 amino acids. CDR3 coding DNA: TGTGCCAGCAGTTACTCTGGGGGGGAAAGCGCCTACGAGCAGTACTTC. Its protein is CASSYSGGESAYEQYF.

The chain links TRBV28 to TRBJ2-2; D is uncertain. With 4 bases removed from V and 6 bases from J, the gap between germline ends came to 9 bases. Germline V gene lookup returns CDR1 MDHEN and CDR2 SYDVKM. The CDR3 totals 13 residues. The CDR3 region is CASSSLNAGELFF. CDR3 sequence (DNA): TGTGCCAGCAGTTCCCTTAATGCCGGGGAGCTGTTTTTT. Using reference TRBV28 and TRBJ2-2 for the parts outside the CDR3, the full variable domain is DVKVTQSSRYLVKRTGEKVFLECVQDMDHENMFWYRQDPGLGLRLIYFSYDVKMKEKGDIPEGYSVSREKKERFSLILESASTNQTSMYLCASSSLNAGELFFGEGSRLTVL.

A few counts support this clone. The rearrangement uses TRBV6-5 and TRBJ2-7; either TRBD1 or TRBD2 may fit D (5 bases each). V shed 0 bases and J shed 5 bases, with 11 bases lying between them. The CDR3 is made up of 14 amino acids. Germline V lookup: CDR1 MNHEY, CDR2 SVGAGI. In nucleotides, the CDR3 is TGTGCCAGCAGTTACTCAGGGGAGACGGACGAGCAGTACTTC. Amino acids: CASSYSGETDEQYF.

With regard to this clone: An end of the junction differs from the germline gene, which may be a read error. CDR3 region: CASTAGTSGRGGDLFF. Here the CDR3 DNA reads TGTGCCAGCACCGCGGGGACTAGCGGGAGAGGGGGGGATCTGTTTTTT. This chain joins TRBV27 and TRBJ2-2; 14 bases map to TRBD2. Per the germline V gene, CDR1 is MNHEY and CDR2 is SMNVEV (reference sequence). The CDR3 totals 16 residues.

This chain connects TRBV28 to TRBJ2-7; the D gene is possibly TRBD1 (6 bases). In germline, CDR1 is MDHEN, CDR2 SYDVKM. The CDR3 totals 14 residues. V gave up 4 bases and J gave up 2 bases, with 12 bases separating them. CDR3 protein: CASSSTGYPYEQYF. In nucleotides, the CDR3 is TGTGCCAGCAGTTCGACAGGTTACCCCTACGAGCAGTACTTC.

The CDR3 DNA reads as TGTGCCAGCAGTTTACTGCAGGGAAGGGGGCCAGATACGCAGTATTTT. Translating gives CASSLLQGRGPDTQYF. The chain has TRBV27 and TRBJ2-3, with 7 bases matching TRBD1. Germline-derived CDR1 and CDR2 are MNHEY and SMNVEV (reference sequence). The CDR3 runs to 16 residues. Trimming cost V 2 bases and J 4 bases; bases outside gene matches: 9.

The gene calls are TRBV27 and TRBJ2-5; no clear D. There are 15 residues in the CDR3. V gave up 2 bases and J gave up 0 bases, with 10 bases separating them. Germline V gives CDR1 MNHEY, CDR2 SMNVEV (reference sequence). The CDR3 coding sequence is TGTGCCAGCAGTTTACGGCAAGATTACCAAGAGACCCAGTACTTC. This translates into CASSLRQDYQETQYF.

The rearrangement joins TRBV7-9 to TRBJ2-5, with TRBD2 matching over 11 bases. The better agreement between TRBJ2-7 and the DNA end casts doubt on the J call. The CDR3 covers 15 residues. Germline V gene sequence: CDR1 SEHNR, CDR2 FQNEAQ (reference sequence). CDR3 coding DNA: TGTGCCAGCAGCCCTAGCGGGAGGCCAACCTACGAGCAGTACTTC. Translated, it gives CASSPSGRPTYEQYF.

V usage is TRBV11-3 and J usage is TRBJ2-7; tentative D call: TRBD2 (6 bases). The CDR3 is made up of 13 amino acids. Germline values: CDR1 SGHNT, CDR2 YENEEA. The ends were cut back, 1 base at V and 6 bases at J, with 10 bases in the middle. The CDR3 DNA is TGTGCCAGCAGCTTAGGCACTAGCTTCGAGCAGTACTTC. Translating it yields CASSLGTSFEQYF.

V usage is TRBV9 and J usage is TRBJ1-2; D might be TRBD1 (5 bases). Germline V gives CDR1 SGDLS, CDR2 YYNGEE. The CDR3 loop spans 15 amino acids. The germline V and J ends were trimmed by 2 bases and 4 bases, with 15 bases remaining between them. The CDR3 region is CASSVTERSSYGYTF. As DNA, the CDR3 is TGTGCCAGCAGCGTGACAGAGAGAAGTTCCTATGGCTACACCTTC.

The V gene is TRBV10-1, the J gene TRBJ2-7; TRBD2 matches at 10 bases. V lost 0 bases and J lost 7; bases outside the gene matches: 3. Germline V gene lookup returns CDR1 WNHNN and CDR2 SYGVQD (reference sequence). This CDR3 comprises 14 residues. The CDR3 loop reads CASSESLAGGEQYF. The CDR3 DNA is TGCGCCAGCAGTGAGTCGTTAGCGGGAGGTGAGCAGTACTTC.

The V gene is TRBV6-5, the J gene TRBJ1-2; 7 bases match TRBD1. In germline, CDR1 is MNHEY, CDR2 SVGAGI. The CDR3 is 13 residues long. Trimming at V came to 5 bases and at J to 6 bases, leaving 6 bases not matched to a gene. This CDR3 is CASSDTGADGYTF. DNA of the CDR3: TGTGCCAGCAGTGATACAGGGGCGGATGGCTACACCTTC.

The V gene is TRBV5-1, the J gene TRBJ2-7; no clear D. The CDR3 is 13 residues long. Trimming pared 5 bases from V and 1 base from J, leaving 10 bases between. The germline CDR1 and CDR2 sequences are SGHRS and YFSETQ. CDR3 bases: TGCGCCAGCAGTTTTGGGTGGTCCTACGAGCAGTACTTC. It is translated as CASSFGWSYEQYF.

This chain connects TRBV6-1 to TRBJ2-7, with 11 nucleotides matching TRBD2. Germline V gives CDR1 MNHNS, CDR2 SASEGT. V trimming: 4 bases; J trimming: 0 bases; junction bases outside the gene matches: 2. The CDR3 loop spans 15 amino acids. CDR3 sequence (DNA): TGTGCCAGCAGTGTTAGCGGGAGGGCCTCCTACGAGCAGTACTTC. As protein: CASSVSGRASYEQYF.

The chain links TRBV5-6 to TRBJ2-3, with D uncertain. This CDR3 comprises 17 residues. With 0 bases removed from V and 5 bases from J, the gap between germline ends came to 19 bases. Germline values: CDR1 SGHDT, CDR2 YYEEEE. In DNA form, the CDR3 reads TGTGCCAGCAGCTTGGCCCCTGACCTAGAAGGTGGAGATACGCAGTATTTT. Encoded protein: CASSLAPDLEGGDTQYF.

The chain joins TRBV28 to TRBJ1-5; no clear D. Germline V gives CDR1 MDHEN, CDR2 SYDVKM. V was trimmed by 5 bases and J by 5 bases, leaving 13 bases between them. The CDR3 has 14 residues. The CDR3 DNA follows: TGTGCCAGCAGTCCCGGTCCAGCGGATCAGCCCCAGCATTTT. Amino acids: CASSPGPADQPQHF.

The chain recombines TRBV4-1 with TRBJ2-7; TRBD2 is a possible D gene (5 bases). This CDR3 contains 14 residues. Germline V CDR1 and CDR2: MGHRA, YSYEKL. The germline V and J ends were trimmed by 0 bases and 0 bases, with 6 bases remaining between them. The CDR3 region is CASSQDEGSYEQYF. In DNA, the CDR3 is TGCGCCAGCAGCCAAGATGAGGGCTCCTACGAGCAGTACTTC.

This chain links TRBV13 with TRBJ1-1; D unresolved. Trimming removed 4 bases from V and 1 base from J, with 7 bases in between. The CDR3 is 13 residues long. Germline V lookup: CDR1 PRHDT, CDR2 FYEKMQ (reference sequence). This CDR3 is CASSSTANTEAFF. CDR3 coding DNA: TGTGCCAGCAGCTCCACAGCGAACACTGAAGCTTTCTTT.